The rows below give T cell receptor beta chains drawn from one sample of a study of beta chain features in type 1 diabetes. The table came from immunoSEQ multiplex PCR; TCRdb's copy has only in-frame clones and leaves some out. This table holds approximately 730,000 clones, roughly 12% found once. Material for sequencing was naive CD4+ T cells from blood. Receptors originate from a man aged 18 to 30 with type 1 diabetes. Each CDR3 is given with its conserved first and last residue. A D gene is named only where the DNA matches it firmly. The size field is filled for only some rows; it gives once, few, many or a size class.

NA	few	TRBJ2-3	TRBV7-2	CASSFYTDTQYF	TGTGCCAGCAGCTTCTACACCGATACGCAGTATTTT
TRBD1	few	TRBJ2-3	TRBV7-9	CASSWRDRATDTQYF	TGTGCCAGCAGCTGGAGGGACAGGGCCACAGATACGCAGTATTTT
NA	once	TRBJ1-4	TRBV5-6	CASSKGDVNEKLFF	TGTGCCAGCAGCAAAGGGGACGTTAATGAAAAACTGTTTTTT
NA	many	TRBJ2-3	TRBV7-9	CASSQAGDTQYF	TGTGCCAGCAGCCAGGCGGGGGATACGCAGTATTTT
NA	NA	TRBJ2-6	TRBV7-8	CASSGQGGLPGANVLTF	TGTGCCAGCAGCGGACAGGGAGGGCTACCTGGGGCCAACGTCCTGACTTTC
NA	NA	TRBJ1-1	TRBV5-1	CASRQSAQQSTEAFF	TGCGCCAGCAGGCAATCTGCACAGCAAAGCACTGAAGCTTTCTTT
NA	few	TRBJ1-5	TRBV30	CAWSGGANHQPQHF	TGTGCCTGGAGTGGGGGGGCCAATCATCAGCCCCAGCATTTT
NA	NA	TRBJ2-1	TRBV7-2	CASSGSGPGSYNEQFF	TGTGCCAGCAGCGGTAGCGGCCCGGGCTCCTACAATGAGCAGTTCTTC
TRBD1	few	TRBJ2-7	TRBV28	CASVSGQGAREQYF	TGTGCCAGCGTTTCGGGACAGGGGGCTAGGGAGCAGTACTTC
TRBD1	NA	TRBJ2-7	TRBV27	CASSPRGQSTFPYEQYF	TGTGCCAGCAGTCCCAGGGGGCAGTCTACTTTCCCCTACGAGCAGTACTTC
NA	few	TRBJ1-5	TRBV4-1	CASSQGGYQPQHF	TGCGCCAGCAGCCAAGGGGGGTATCAGCCCCAGCATTTT
NA	NA	TRBJ2-1	TRBV18	CASSPLRGSYSYNEQFF	TGTGCCAGCTCACCACTGAGGGGCTCTTACTCCTACAATGAGCAGTTCTTC
NA	NA	TRBJ2-7	TRBV29-1	CSGVTSYEQYF	TGCAGCGGTGTAACATCCTACGAGCAGTACTTC
NA	NA	TRBJ2-2	TRBV7-3	CASRSLLGTGELFF	TGTGCCAGCAGAAGCTTACTTGGCACCGGGGAGCTGTTTTTT
TRBD1	few	TRBJ2-7	TRBV25-1	CASSDRDRGPVGEQYF	TGTGCCAGCAGTGACCGGGACAGGGGGCCAGTGGGGGAGCAGTACTTC
TRBD1	few	TRBJ1-1	TRBV28	CASSFSTGGYTEAFF	TGTGCCAGCAGTTTCTCAACAGGGGGCTACACTGAAGCTTTCTTT
NA	NA	TRBJ1-1	TRBV7-9	CASSLLGDTEAFF	TGTGCCAGCAGCCTCCTCGGCGACACTGAAGCTTTCTTT
NA	few	TRBJ1-5	TRBV7-8	CASSLGYRSNQPQHF	TGTGCCAGCAGCTTAGGGTATAGGAGCAATCAGCCCCAGCATTTT
TRBD1	NA	TRBJ2-5	TRBV6-5	CASSTRQGAGETQYF	TGTGCCAGCAGTACCCGACAGGGGGCAGGAGAGACCCAGTACTTC
NA	NA	TRBJ2-2	TRBV19	CASSPGTTNTGELFF	TGTGCCAGTTCCCCCGGGACGACAAACACCGGGGAGCTGTTTTTT
NA	few	TRBJ2-7	TRBV7-9	CASSLADEQYF	TGTGCCAGCAGCTTAGCGGACGAGCAGTACTTC
TRBD1	NA	TRBJ1-1	TRBV28	CASTGTGGNTEAFF	TGTGCCAGCACCGGGACAGGGGGAAACACTGAAGCTTTCTTT
TRBD1	few	TRBJ2-7	TRBV5-1	CASSRGQISYEQYF	TGCGCCAGCAGCCGGGGACAGATCAGCTACGAGCAGTACTTC
NA	few	TRBJ2-7	TRBV2	CASSEGRYYEQYF	TGTGCCAGCAGTGAAGGTCGGTACTACGAGCAGTACTTC
TRBD1	few	TRBJ2-3	TRBV7-9	CASSPGTGSTDTQYF	TGTGCCAGCAGCCCCGGGACAGGGAGCACAGATACGCAGTATTTT
TRBD1	NA	TRBJ1-2	TRBV29-1	CSVGTGGGYGYTF	TGCAGCGTGGGGACAGGGGGCGGCTATGGCTACACCTTC
NA	NA	TRBJ1-6	TRBV4-1	CASSQEIQGVSPLHF	TGCGCCAGCAGCCAAGAGATCCAGGGTGTTTCACCCCTCCACTTT
NA	NA	TRBJ2-7	TRBV5-1	CASSPRPRGSYEQYF	TGCGCCAGCAGTCCGCGCCCCAGGGGCTCCTACGAGCAGTACTTC
NA	few	TRBJ2-5	TRBV5-1	CASSRDQETQYF	TGCGCCAGCAGCCGAGACCAAGAGACCCAGTACTTC
NA	NA	TRBJ1-2	TRBV25-1	CASKPGYNYGYTF	TGTGCCAGCAAACCAGGGTACAACTATGGCTACACCTTC